Shown below are 17 T cell receptor beta chains from a single sample sequenced in a study of cytomegalovirus exposure and HLA in healthy donors. PCR was performed using 60 Vbeta and 13 Jbeta primers. Only in-frame clones appear in the TCRdb table, and some are missing; sequencing was by immunoSEQ multiplex PCR. The sample holds around 120,000 clones; more than 70% are singletons and the top ten take approximately 0.22%. The sample comprised PBMCs. All receptors derive from a middle-aged man in good health and CMV-seronegative.

The chain's CDR3 is CASSQNLPAVDSYEQYF. DNA of the CDR3: TGCGCCAGCAGCCAGAACCTCCCCGCGGTGGACTCCTACGAGCAGTACTTC. The genes are TRBV4-1 and TRBJ2-7; the D is unclear. V was shortened by 3 bases and J by 0 bases, with 18 bases between the two germline ends. This CDR3 has 17 amino acids. Germline V CDR1 and CDR2: MGHRA, YSYEKL.

This chain uses TRBV7-9 with TRBJ2-7; 10 bases line up with TRBD1. The ends lost 3 bases at V and 5 bases at J; junction bases unmatched: 4. CDR1 and CDR2 (germline): SEHNR, FQNEAQ (reference sequence). The CDR3 runs 14 residues. CDR3 sequence: CASSFGTGDDEQYF. Here the CDR3 DNA reads TGTGCCAGCAGCTTCGGGACAGGGGACGACGAGCAGTACTTC.

J is TRBJ2-3 and V is TRBV11-2; 9 positions agree with TRBD1. The CDR3 totals 16 residues. Trimming at V came to 4 bases and at J to 0 bases, leaving 5 bases not matched to a gene. CDR1 and CDR2 from the germline V gene are SGHAT and FQNNGV. The DNA for the CDR3 is TGTGCCAGCAGCTGGGGACAGGGAGCGAGCACAGATACGCAGTATTTT. Its translation: CASSWGQGASTDTQYF.

This chain connects TRBV5-1 to TRBJ2-1; the match to TRBD1 covers 7 bases. The CDR3 is made up of 16 amino acids. The germline gives CDR1 SGHRS, CDR2 YFSETQ. Germline trimming cut 4 bases from V and 1 base from J; bases unmatched to any gene: 8. The CDR3 DNA follows: TGCGCCAGCAGCGGGGATCAGACAGGGTCCTACAATGAGCAGTTCTTC. Translated: CASSGDQTGSYNEQFF.

This rearrangement joins TRBV2 to TRBJ2-3; a possible D gene is TRBD1 (6 bases). This CDR3 is 15 amino acids long. Trimming removed 4 bases from V and 0 bases from J, with 11 bases in between. CDR1 and CDR2 (germline): SNHLY, FYNNEI. The CDR3 DNA reads TGTGCCAGCAGTGTGGGGGCGGCTAGCACAGATACGCAGTATTTT. It is translated as CASSVGAASTDTQYF.

The chain joins TRBV4-2 to TRBJ1-2, with 7 bases matching TRBD1. The length of the CDR3 is 14 residues. The germline CDR1 and CDR2 sequences are LGHNA and YNFKEQ. The V gene end was trimmed by 4 bases and the J gene end by 8 bases; junction bases not matched to a gene: 10. Written as DNA, the CDR3 is TGTGCCAGCAGCCTACCGGGACAGCCCTGCGGCTACACCTTC. Protein: CASSLPGQPCGYTF.

The rearrangement uses TRBV11-3 and TRBJ2-2; no clear D. The length of the CDR3 is 16 residues. Trimming stripped 4 bases from V and 2 bases from J, with 14 bases between. Germline V gene lookup returns CDR1 SGHNT and CDR2 YENEEA. The CDR3 DNA follows: TGTGCCAGCAGCTCCTATTCTGGAGCAAACACCGGGGAGCTGTTTTTT. This translates into CASSSYSGANTGELFF.

The genes are TRBV11-2 and TRBJ1-2, with 9 bases fitting TRBD1. Germline trimming cut 6 bases from V and 2 bases from J; bases unmatched to any gene: 7. The CDR3 is 15 residues long. Germline assignment: CDR1 SGHAT and CDR2 FQNNGV. The CDR3 loop is CASREPGTGNYGYTF. CDR3 bases: TGTGCCAGCAGGGAGCCCGGGACAGGGAACTATGGCTACACCTTC.

This clone appeared a single time. The V and J genes are TRBV7-2 and TRBJ1-1; TRBD1 matches 7 bases. The V gene's germline CDR1 is SGHTA and CDR2 FQGNSA. CDR3 size: 18 residues. V gave up 1 base and J gave up 5 bases; unmatched junction bases: 16. The CDR3 spells CASSLVAGGRDLSTEAFF. CDR3 nucleotide sequence: TGTGCCAGCAGCTTAGTGGCAGGGGGAAGGGATTTAAGTACTGAAGCTTTCTTT.

CDR3 residues: CASSWRQGNTEAFF. The CDR3 DNA is TGTGCCAGCAGTTGGCGGCAGGGGAACACTGAAGCTTTCTTT. The chain couples TRBV6-5 to TRBJ1-1; maybe TRBD1 (5 bases). Germline V gives CDR1 MNHEY, CDR2 SVGAGI. V was pared by 4 bases and J by 1 base, with 10 bases between. The CDR3 totals 14 residues.

The chain is built from TRBV7-3 and TRBJ2-7, with D maybe TRBD1 (6 bases). This CDR3 is 14 amino acids long. Trimming pared 7 bases from V and 6 bases from J, leaving 19 bases between. Germline values: CDR1 SGHTA, CDR2 FQGTGA. The CDR3 loop is CASNRQVPDGEQYF. CDR3 sequence (DNA): TGTGCCAGCAACCGACAGGTTCCGGACGGCGAGCAGTACTTC.

The V call is TRBV28, the J call TRBJ2-3; a possible D gene is TRBD2 (6 bases). The germline V and J ends were trimmed by 4 bases and 4 bases, with 15 bases remaining between them. The CDR3 extends over 15 amino acids. Germline V gives CDR1 MDHEN, CDR2 SYDVKM. This CDR3 is CASSSRGSGADTQYF. CDR3 nucleotide sequence: TGTGCCAGCAGTTCACGGGGGTCGGGGGCAGATACGCAGTATTTT. Supplemented by reference TRBV28 and TRBJ2-3, the full variable domain reads DVKVTQSSRYLVKRTGEKVFLECVQDMDHENMFWYRQDPGLGLRLIYFSYDVKMKEKGDIPEGYSVSREKKERFSLILESASTNQTSMYLCASSSRGSGADTQYFGPGTRLTVL.

The chain combines TRBV21-1 with TRBJ2-1; whether TRBD1, the table's D call, matches the DNA was not checked. TRBV21-1 is given as a pseudogene. This CDR3 has 20 amino acids. CDR3 sequence reads: CASSKGKNRVGFISYNEQFF. The CDR3 region has the DNA TGTGCCAGCAGCAAAGGGAAGAACAGGGTGGGGTTCATCTCCTACAATGAGCAGTTCTTC.

This chain joins TRBV5-6 and TRBJ1-4; 10 bases fit TRBD1. The J segment lost 4 bases and the V segment lost 3 bases, leaving 6 bases of the junction unmatched. CDR3 length equals 16 residues. Germline lookup yields CDR1 SGHDT and CDR2 YYEEEE. CDR3 region: CASSSGGQGINEKLFF. The CDR3 DNA reads as TGTGCCAGCAGCTCGGGGGGACAGGGGATTAATGAAAAACTGTTTTTT.

This clone was detected a few times. This sequence joins TRBV19 and TRBJ1-5; tentative D call: TRBD1 (6 bases). The germline gives CDR1 LNHDA, CDR2 SQIVND (reference sequence). CDR3 length: 15 amino acids. V gave up 0 bases and J gave up 7 bases, with 13 bases separating them. This chain's CDR3 is CASSIDMGGQQPQHF. For the CDR3, the DNA is TGTGCCAGTAGTATAGATATGGGGGGGCAGCAGCCCCAGCATTTT.

The chain joins TRBV5-1 to TRBJ2-3, with 8 bases aligning to TRBD2. V trimming: 5 bases; J trimming: 0 bases; junction bases outside the gene matches: 5. CDR3 size: 15 residues. Germline CDR1 SGHRS, CDR2 YFSETQ. The CDR3 nucleotides are TGCGCCAGCAGACTAGCGGTAACTAGCACAGATACGCAGTATTTT. It translates to CASRLAVTSTDTQYF. Supplemented by reference TRBV5-1 and TRBJ2-3, the full variable domain reads KAGVTQTPRYLIKTRGQQVTLSCSPISGHRSVSWYQQTPGQGLQFLFEYFSETQRNKGNFPGRFSGRQFSNSRSEMNVSTLELGDSALYLCASRLAVTSTDTQYFGPGTRLTVL.

The rearrangement joins TRBV9 to TRBJ2-5; TRBD2 aligns across 13 bases. The J call could be wrong; TRBJ2-7 is a better fit for the DNA end. The CDR3 loop spans 16 amino acids. Germline V gene lookup returns CDR1 SGDLS and CDR2 YYNGEE. The CDR3 region is CASSVGLAGALGEQYF. The CDR3, as DNA: TGTGCCAGCAGCGTCGGACTAGCGGGAGCACTGGGCGAGCAGTACTTC.